Following are 14 T cell receptor beta chains from one sample sequenced in a study of blood T cell repertoires in COVID-19. Libraries were prepared by immunoSEQ multiplex PCR; TCRdb keeps only in-frame clonotypes and omits some of them. The data hold 120,000 to 150,000 clones, with 75% to 90% observed a single time. The sequenced material came from PBMCs or T cells enriched from blood (not recorded which). All receptors come from a man aged 45-60 years in a cohort exposed to, infected with or recovered from COVID-19 (not recorded which).

Here the CDR3 reads CASSPPGTGSYNEQFF. The CDR3, as DNA: TGTGCCAGCTCACCCCCCGGGACAGGAAGCTACAATGAGCAGTTCTTC. The rearrangement links TRBV18 to TRBJ2-1; 8 positions match TRBD1. The CDR3 runs 16 residues. The trim removed 3 bases at V and 3 bases at J, leaving 7 bases unmatched. From germline, CDR1 is KGHSH and CDR2 LQKENI.

The chain is built from TRBV18 and TRBJ1-2; D unclear. This CDR3 is 14 amino acids long. The V end was cut by 3 bases, the J end by 2 bases, with 10 bases between. In germline, CDR1 is KGHSH, CDR2 LQKENI. CDR3 sequence: CASSPTDGNYGYTF. CDR3 bases: TGTGCCAGCTCACCTACAGACGGAAACTATGGCTACACCTTC.

The rearrangement uses TRBV7-9 and TRBJ1-4; TRBD1 aligns across 8 bases. The length of the CDR3 is 16 residues. The V and J ends lost 3 bases and 4 bases, in that order; junction bases with no gene match: 7. Per the germline V gene, CDR1 is SEHNR and CDR2 is FQNEAQ (reference sequence). Here the CDR3 reads CASSFWTGQVNEKLFF. The DNA for the CDR3 is TGTGCCAGCAGCTTCTGGACAGGGCAGGTTAATGAAAAACTGTTTTTT.

The gene calls are TRBV6-2 or TRBV6-3 and TRBJ2-2; 12 bases are a match to TRBD1. Germline assignment: CDR1 MNHEY and CDR2 SVGEGT. V lost 6 bases and J lost 6; bases outside the gene matches: 11. The CDR3 contains 17 residues. In DNA form, the CDR3 reads TGTGCCAGCAGCCCCGCGGGACAGGGGGCGTCGGCCGGGGAGCTGTTTTTT. Its protein product is CASSPAGQGASAGELFF.

CDR3 DNA: TGTGCCAGCAGCTGGACAGCGAACACCGGGGAGCTGTTTTTT. Translation gives CASSWTANTGELFF. The gene calls are TRBV5-5 and TRBJ2-2; a possible D gene is TRBD1 (6 bases). The germline gives CDR1 SGHKS, CDR2 YYEKEE (reference sequence). CDR3 size: 14 residues. V was shortened by 3 bases and J by 0 bases, with 6 bases between the two germline ends.

Only a few counts were recorded for this clone. The chain carries TRBV2 and TRBJ1-6; D is perhaps TRBD1 (5 bases). Trimming stripped 2 bases from V and 7 bases from J, with 15 bases between. From germline, CDR1 is SNHLY and CDR2 FYNNEI. The CDR3 consists of 16 residues. CDR3 amino acids: CASSETGDSGNSPLHF. The CDR3 DNA sequence: TGTGCCAGCAGTGAAACGGGGGATTCAGGGAATTCACCCCTCCACTTT.

This clone showed up just once. The V and J genes are TRBV10-3 and TRBJ2-2, with D perhaps matching TRBD1 (6 bases). The germline CDR1 and CDR2 sequences are ENHRY and SYGVKD. V shed 3 bases and J shed 1 base, with 9 bases lying between them. The CDR3 sequence is 15 residues long. The CDR3 DNA reads TGTGCCATCAGTGAACAGGGCCAGAACACCGGGGAGCTGTTTTTT. Its translation: CAISEQGQNTGELFF.

The chain links TRBV5-6 to TRBJ1-6; D possibly corresponds to TRBD1 (5 bases). Germline V gene sequence: CDR1 SGHDT, CDR2 YYEEEE. The CDR3 contains 12 residues. Trimming took 6 bases from V and 9 from J, leaving 10 bases between them. The CDR3: CASITGGSPLHF. The CDR3 bases are TGTGCCAGCATCACCGGGGGTTCACCCCTCCACTTT.

This clone turned up a few times. This chain connects TRBV10-1 to TRBJ2-7, with TRBD1 as a possible D gene (5 bases). Deletions cut 5 bases from V and 3 bases from J, with 11 bases between. This CDR3 has 13 amino acids. Germline V CDR1 and CDR2: WNHNN, SYGVQD (reference sequence). The CDR3 DNA sequence: TGCGCCAGCAGTCAAGGACAAGACTACGAGCAGTACTTC. It is translated as CASSQGQDYEQYF.

This clone was observed a handful of times. The chain uses TRBV7-2 and TRBJ1-3; 9 bases fit TRBD1. V was pared by 3 bases and J by 4 bases, with 4 bases of the junction left unmatched. This CDR3 comprises 15 residues. The germline V gene encodes CDR1 SGHTA and CDR2 FQGNSA. CDR3 DNA: TGTGCCAGCAGCTTGGGGACAGGGAAAGGAAACACCATATATTTT. Translating it yields CASSLGTGKGNTIYF.

This chain joins TRBV4-1 and TRBJ2-7; tentative D call: TRBD2 (6 bases). With 3 bases removed from V and 2 bases from J, the gap between germline ends came to 23 bases. Germline loops: CDR1 MGHRA, CDR2 YSYEKL. The CDR3 loop spans 18 amino acids. CDR3 region: CASSQDPVVSGKAYEQYF. The CDR3 DNA sequence: TGCGCCAGCAGCCAGGATCCCGTTGTTAGCGGAAAGGCCTACGAGCAGTACTTC.

The chain uses TRBV6-1 and TRBJ1-1; 7 nucleotides agree with TRBD1. CDR1 is MNHNS and CDR2 is SASEGT in the germline V gene. The CDR3 has 16 residues. The V gene end was trimmed by 4 bases and the J gene end by 2 bases; junction bases not matched to a gene: 10. This CDR3 is CASSVGTVRTNTEAFF. In DNA, the CDR3 is TGTGCCAGCAGTGTTGGGACAGTGAGGACTAACACTGAAGCTTTCTTT.

The rearrangement joins TRBV19 to TRBJ2-1, with D perhaps TRBD2 (6 bases). V was pared by 1 base and J by 4 bases, with 11 bases between. This CDR3 is 15 amino acids long. CDR1 is LNHDA, CDR2 SQIVND, per germline (reference sequence). The CDR3 protein is CASSIGTILYNEQFF. CDR3 coding DNA: TGTGCCAGTAGTATAGGGACTATCCTTTACAATGAGCAGTTCTTC.

This clone was detected ten times or more. This chain links TRBV19 with TRBJ2-7; TRBD2 matches at 8 bases. The J segment lost 6 bases and the V segment lost 8 bases, leaving 9 bases of the junction unmatched. This CDR3 is built from 13 residues. In germline, CDR1 is LNHDA, CDR2 SQIVND (reference sequence). CDR3 loop: CASGSGLATEQYF. Written as DNA, the CDR3 is TGTGCCAGTGGCTCCGGACTAGCCACCGAGCAGTACTTC.